The 20 T cell receptor beta chains in this list originate from one sample, sequenced in a study of T-cell reconstitution after alpha-beta-depleted transplantation in children. Unique molecular identifiers were used to barcode this TCRbeta library. TCRdb re-analysed the PCR reads in MiXCR, keeping a single row per CDR3 protein. There are 780,000 or so distinct CDR3 sequences in the sample; around 15% occur only once, and roughly 5% lies in the top ten. Source: PBMCs, mostly from graft donor cells, taken 360 days after TCRalphabeta/CD19-depleted stem cell transplant. The receptors were gathered from a male patient younger than 18 who had a stem cell transplant for acute lymphoblastic leukemia, so the T cells may come from the graft donor.

This clonotype has just a few counts. The rearrangement uses TRBV12-5 and TRBJ2-2, with 14 bases fitting TRBD2. The CDR3 has 17 amino acids. V dropped 3 bases and J dropped 6; count of bases not matched to a gene: 6. Germline-derived CDR1 and CDR2 are LGHNT and FRNRAP. CDR3 in amino acids: CASGFGTSGRAPGELFF. CDR3 coding DNA: TGTGCTAGTGGTTTCGGGACTAGCGGGAGAGCTCCCGGGGAGCTGTTTTTT.

This clonotype was detected many times. This chain uses TRBV3-1 with TRBJ2-7; D is tentatively TRBD1 or TRBD2 (6 bases each). CDR3 size: 15 residues. The V gene's germline CDR1 is LGHDT and CDR2 YNNKEL (reference sequence). V lost 2 bases, J lost 4 bases, and 15 bases lay in between. CDR3 sequence reads: CASSQRGDMAYEQYF. CDR3 nucleotide sequence: TGTGCCAGCAGCCAAAGGGGGGATATGGCATACGAGCAGTACTTC.

Many counts were recorded for this clonotype. The chain uses TRBV7-9 and TRBJ2-1; D ambiguous. The CDR3 spans 12 residues. Germline V gene lookup returns CDR1 SEHNR and CDR2 FQNEAQ (reference sequence). Trimming stripped 5 bases from V and 9 bases from J, with 11 bases between. For the CDR3, the DNA is TGTGCCAGCAGCCCCGCGCGTGGTGAGCAGTTCTTC. Translated: CASSPARGEQFF.

This clonotype has only a few counts. The gene calls are TRBV7-9 and TRBJ2-3; the match to TRBD2 covers 8 bases. Germline trimming cut 4 bases from V and 6 bases from J; bases unmatched to any gene: 15. This CDR3 has 17 residues. Germline V gene data show CDR1 as SEHNR and CDR2 as FQNEAQ (reference sequence). The DNA of the CDR3 is TGTGCCAGCAGCTCCCCACGAGCAGCGGGAGACGGCGATACGCAGTATTTT. It encodes CASSSPRAAGDGDTQYF. Variable domain in full (rest from reference TRBV7-9 and TRBJ2-3): DTGVSQNPRHKITKRGQNVTFRCDPISEHNRLYWYRQTLGQGPEFLTYFQNEAQLEKSRLLSDRFSAERPKGSFSTLEIQRTEQGDSAMYLCASSSPRAAGDGDTQYFGPGTRLTVL.

This clonotype was picked up a small number of times. In DNA, the CDR3 is TGCGCCAGCAGCCAAGGTTGGCAGACCTACAATGAGCAGTTCTTC. This sequence encodes CASSQGWQTYNEQFF. This chain links TRBV4-1 with TRBJ2-1; the D is unclear. The CDR3 runs 15 residues. V lost 1 base and J 2 bases, leaving 9 bases between the germline ends. CDR1 and CDR2 from the germline V gene are MGHRA and YSYEKL.

V usage is TRBV7-2 and J usage is TRBJ1-1; a possible D gene is TRBD1 (5 bases). Deletions cut 5 bases from V and 1 base from J, with 14 bases between. CDR1 and CDR2 from the germline V gene are SGHTA and FQGNSA. This CDR3 contains 15 residues. The CDR3 here is CASSDYERGNTEAFF. CDR3 in DNA: TGTGCCAGCAGCGACTATGAGAGGGGGAACACTGAAGCTTTCTTT. Full variable domain (remainder filled in from reference TRBV7-2 and TRBJ1-1): GAGVSQSPSNKVTEKGKDVELRCDPISGHTALYWYRQSLGQGLEFLIYFQGNSAPDKSGLPSDRFSAERTGGSVSTLTIQRTQQEDSAVYLCASSDYERGNTEAFFGQGTRLTVV.

This clonotype was recorded a few times. This chain uses TRBV4-1 with TRBJ1-3; 9 positions match TRBD1. With 4 bases clipped from V and 3 bases from J, the junction kept 10 bases outside the gene matches. Germline V lookup: CDR1 MGHRA, CDR2 YSYEKL. The CDR3 sequence is 17 residues long. This CDR3 reads CASSRPSGTGFGNTIYF. The CDR3 DNA follows: TGCGCCAGCAGCCGACCCTCTGGGACAGGGTTTGGAAACACCATATATTTT.

The rearrangement joins TRBV12-3 or TRBV12-4 to TRBJ2-1; a possible D gene is TRBD1 (5 bases). This CDR3 region has 16 residues. Deletions cut 2 bases from V and 5 bases from J, with 16 bases between. CDR3 sequence reads: CASSLIVRQINNEQFF. In DNA, the CDR3 is TGTGCCAGCAGTTTAATCGTCAGACAGATAAACAATGAGCAGTTCTTC.

This clonotype was observed a few times. The rearrangement joins TRBV20-1 to TRBJ2-7; TRBD2 agrees at 8 bases. With 1 base clipped from V and 1 base from J, the junction kept 9 bases outside the gene matches. This CDR3 is built from 16 residues. Germline CDR1 and CDR2: DFQATT and SNEGSKA (reference sequence). This CDR3 reads CSARVPEVAGSYEQYF. The CDR3 region has the DNA TGCAGTGCTAGAGTACCGGAGGTAGCGGGATCCTACGAGCAGTACTTC.

A few counts support this clonotype. This rearrangement joins TRBV7-8 to TRBJ2-7, with D perhaps TRBD1 or TRBD2 (5 bases each). The CDR3 has 15 residues. The V and J ends lost 2 bases and 2 bases respectively, with 13 bases between them. Looked up from germline, CDR1 is SGHVS and CDR2 is FQNEAQ. The CDR3 loop reads CASSLRIPGPYEQYF. CDR3 nucleotide sequence: TGTGCCAGCAGCTTACGAATACCGGGACCCTACGAGCAGTACTTC.

This clonotype has more than one count but fewer than ten. The chain is built from TRBV4-1 and TRBJ2-5; 8 bases fit TRBD2. V shed 0 bases, J shed 2 bases, and the junction held 11 bases outside the gene matches. CDR1 is MGHRA and CDR2 is YSYEKL in the germline V gene. This CDR3 contains 18 residues. This chain's CDR3 is CASSQDNWIAGKQETQYF. The DNA of the CDR3 is TGCGCCAGCAGCCAAGATAACTGGATAGCGGGGAAACAAGAGACCCAGTACTTC.

The chain recombines TRBV7-2 with TRBJ1-5; TRBD1 is a possible D gene (5 bases). The CDR3 is 17 amino acids. The V end was cut by 5 bases, the J end by 7 bases, with 24 bases between. CDR1 and CDR2 (germline): SGHTA, FQGNSA. The DNA of the CDR3 is TGTGCCAGCAGCCGAAATATTGGGGGGGGAGTAGGGCAGCCCCAGCATTTT. It codes for CASSRNIGGGVGQPQHF.

In this sample, this clonotype turned up a few times. The rearrangement uses TRBV7-2 and TRBJ2-4; possible D gene TRBD1, 6 bases. Germline CDR1 SGHTA, CDR2 FQGNSA. This CDR3 is 17 amino acids long. With 0 bases removed from V and 5 bases from J, the gap between germline ends came to 17 bases. CDR3 amino acids: CASSLARGSVGENIQYF. CDR3 bases: TGTGCCAGCAGCTTAGCCAGGGGCTCTGTCGGGGAAAACATTCAGTACTTC.

This clonotype was observed many times. The chain employs TRBV20-1 and TRBJ2-2; weak D call: TRBD2 (6 bases). This CDR3 contains 16 residues. Germline loops: CDR1 DFQATT, CDR2 SNEGSKA (reference sequence). V lost 3 bases to trimming and J lost 3 bases, with 17 bases between them. In DNA form, the CDR3 reads TGCAGTGCTAGCGTCCCGGAGGGCTGGTACACCGGGGAGCTGTTTTTT. The encoded protein is CSASVPEGWYTGELFF.

This chain connects TRBV29-1 to TRBJ2-5, with D possibly TRBD2 on 5 matching bases. Germline V gene sequence: CDR1 SQVTM, CDR2 ANQGSEA. There are 13 residues in the CDR3. V gave up 6 bases and J gave up 0 bases, with 11 bases separating them. CDR3 region: CSVEPGNQETQYF. CDR3 nucleotides: TGCAGCGTCGAACCGGGGAACCAAGAGACCCAGTACTTC.

This sequence joins TRBV10-3 and TRBJ1-2; TRBD1 might be the D (6 bases). CDR1 is ENHRY and CDR2 is SYGVKD in the germline V gene. V was shortened by 6 bases and J by 4 bases, with 15 bases between the two germline ends. This CDR3 is built from 14 residues. CDR3 coding DNA: TGTGCCATCAGCTTCCTAACAGGGAGCTATGGCTACACCTTC. Its protein product is CAISFLTGSYGYTF.

Only a few counts were recorded for this clonotype. The genes are TRBV29-1 and TRBJ2-1; D may be TRBD1 or TRBD2 (5 bases each). There are 17 residues in the CDR3. Germline V lookup: CDR1 SQVTM, CDR2 ANQGSEA. Trimming left V 3 bases short and J 0 bases short, with 18 bases between. CDR3 loop: CSVEGSWDLSSYNEQFF. The CDR3 coding sequence is TGCAGCGTTGAGGGCAGTTGGGACCTGAGCTCCTACAATGAGCAGTTCTTC.

The chain carries TRBV20-1 and TRBJ1-5; weak D call: TRBD1 (5 bases). This CDR3 is 17 amino acids long. Deletions cut 0 bases from V and 2 bases from J, with 17 bases between. Germline CDR1 reads DFQATT; CDR2 reads SNEGSKA (reference sequence). DNA of the CDR3: TGCAGTGCTAGAGATCCCCGGCTCCTCAGGGGCAATCAGCCCCAGCATTTT. It codes for CSARDPRLLRGNQPQHF.

This clonotype was seen a few times. This rearrangement joins TRBV18 to TRBJ2-2; D unresolved. Germline assignment: CDR1 KGHSH and CDR2 LQKENI. Trimming cost V 1 base and J 9 bases, with 3 bases left between them. The CDR3 runs to 11 residues. CDR3 amino acids: CASSPHRELFF. The CDR3 bases are TGTGCCAGCTCACCACACCGGGAGCTGTTTTTT.

The rearrangement joins TRBV2 to TRBJ2-2; TRBD2 matches 9 bases. This CDR3 has 18 residues. In germline, CDR1 is SNHLY, CDR2 FYNNEI. With V trimmed by 4 bases and J by 4 bases, 13 bases remained unmatched. The chain's CDR3 is CASSGGLARSKITGELFF. The CDR3 nucleotides read TGTGCCAGCAGTGGCGGACTAGCGAGATCTAAGATCACCGGGGAGCTGTTTTTT.